This T cell receptor (beta chain) was captured in a study of blood T cell repertoires in COVID-19. Overall study: The analysed material was cDNA or gDNA that came from T cells, B-cell-depleted T cells, or PBMCs.

TCRdb's table, derived via immunoSEQ multiplex PCR, lists solely in-frame clones and lacks some. This sample has 150,000 to 200,000 clones, with roughly 80% found just once. This CDR3 is 13 amino acids long. Germline trimming cut 5 bases from V and 6 bases from J; bases unmatched to any gene: 5. The germline CDR1 and CDR2 sequences are LGHDT and YNNKEL (reference sequence). The source is a woman aged 35 to 49 with COVID-19, enrolled during active disease. The chain is built from TRBV3-1 (or the pseudogene TRBV3-2) and TRBJ2-3; 7 nucleotides line up with TRBD1. The sample comprised peripheral blood. The DNA of the CDR3 is TGTGCCAGCAGCGATACAGGGGTGGATACGCAGTATTTT. Amino acids: CASSDTGVDTQYF.